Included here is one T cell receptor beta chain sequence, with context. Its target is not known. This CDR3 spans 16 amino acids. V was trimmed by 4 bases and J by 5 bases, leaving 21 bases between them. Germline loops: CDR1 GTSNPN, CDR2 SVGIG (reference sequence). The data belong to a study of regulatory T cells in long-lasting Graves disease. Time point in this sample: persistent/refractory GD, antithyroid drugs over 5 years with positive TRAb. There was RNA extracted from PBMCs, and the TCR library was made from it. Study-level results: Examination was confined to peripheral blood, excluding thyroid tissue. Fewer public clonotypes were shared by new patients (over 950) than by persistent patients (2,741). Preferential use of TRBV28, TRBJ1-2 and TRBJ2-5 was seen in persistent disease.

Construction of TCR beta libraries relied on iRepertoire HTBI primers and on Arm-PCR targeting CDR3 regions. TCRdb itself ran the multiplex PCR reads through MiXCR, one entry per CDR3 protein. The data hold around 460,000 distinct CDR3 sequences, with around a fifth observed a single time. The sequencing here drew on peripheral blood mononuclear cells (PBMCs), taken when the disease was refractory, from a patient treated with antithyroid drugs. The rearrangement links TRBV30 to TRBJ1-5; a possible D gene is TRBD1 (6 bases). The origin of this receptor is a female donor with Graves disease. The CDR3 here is CAWTEKTGAVDQPQHF. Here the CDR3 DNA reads TGTGCCTGGACGGAAAAGACAGGAGCAGTTGATCAGCCCCAGCATTTT.